This TCR beta chain was captured by sequencing in a study of shared clonotypes between healthy human individuals. Here immunoSEQ multiplex PCR was the method, and the copy in TCRdb shows in-frame clones only, minus some. Of 2 million or so clones listed, roughly 94% were seen once; the top ten hold 0.1% to 0.15%. CDR1 MNHEY and CDR2 SMNVEV come from the germline V gene (reference sequence). The CDR3 runs 15 residues. With V trimmed by 6 bases and J by 1 base, 8 bases remained unmatched. The chain recombines TRBV27 with TRBJ2-5; 7 nucleotides agree with TRBD2. The sample taken for sequencing was naive CD4+ T cells sorted from blood. The subset: CD45RA+ positively selected. The clonotype was recovered from a man younger than 35 in good health. The CDR3 loop reads CASRRRAGIQETQYF. The DNA for the CDR3 is TGTGCCAGCAGGCGCCGAGCGGGGATCCAAGAGACCCAGTACTTC.